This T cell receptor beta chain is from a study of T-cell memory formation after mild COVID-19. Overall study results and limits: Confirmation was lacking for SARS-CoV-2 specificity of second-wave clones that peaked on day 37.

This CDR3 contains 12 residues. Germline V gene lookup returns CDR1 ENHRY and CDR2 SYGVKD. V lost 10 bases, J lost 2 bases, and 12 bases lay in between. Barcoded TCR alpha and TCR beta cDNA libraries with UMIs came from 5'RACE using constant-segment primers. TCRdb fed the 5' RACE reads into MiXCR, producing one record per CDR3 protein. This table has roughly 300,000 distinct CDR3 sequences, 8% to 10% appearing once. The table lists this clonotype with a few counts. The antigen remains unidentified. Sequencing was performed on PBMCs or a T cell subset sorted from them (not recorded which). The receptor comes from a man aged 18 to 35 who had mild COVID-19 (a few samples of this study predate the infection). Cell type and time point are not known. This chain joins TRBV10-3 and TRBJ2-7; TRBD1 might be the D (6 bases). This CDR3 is CANGQSAYEQYF. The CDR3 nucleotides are TGTGCCAACGGACAGTCGGCCTACGAGCAGTACTTC.